These 15 T cell receptor beta chains were all obtained from the same sample, sequenced in a study of T cell responses to AZD1222 COVID-19 vaccine (dated by TCRdb to the early 2020s). The method behind the library was the immunoSEQ multiplex PCR assay. TCRdb took over this immuneACCESS table, retaining in-frame rearrangements with V and J assigned. Such tables are incomplete; in checked studies, under half of the missing clones stem from an unresolved V gene, and the remainder is unexplained. Counted in this sample were about 110,000 clones; 90% of them appeared once. Jointly, the top ten make up approximately 5.4% of the sample. The time point label for this specimen denotes: baseline before first vaccination. Sequencing was performed on peripheral blood, taken on day 0 of AZD1222 vaccination. The receptors were sampled from an adult in good health.

The chain uses TRBV10-3 and TRBJ2-1; D might be TRBD1 or TRBD2, each matching 5 bases. Between the trimmed V and J ends, which lost 6 bases and 8 bases, there was a span of 11 bases. Germline V CDR1 and CDR2: ENHRY, SYGVKD. This CDR3 has 12 amino acids. This CDR3 reads CAISGRGDEQFF. In nucleotides, the CDR3 is TGTGCCATCAGCGGACGGGGCGATGAGCAGTTCTTC.

This clone has just one count. The genes are TRBV10-3 and TRBJ1-2; 7 positions agree with TRBD1. Losses at the gene ends were 9 bases for V and 3 bases for J; bases not matched to a gene: 4. This CDR3 comprises 12 residues. The V gene's germline CDR1 is ENHRY and CDR2 SYGVKD. CDR3 sequence reads: CAISQGDYGYTF. The CDR3 nucleotides are TGTGCCATTTCTCAGGGGGACTATGGCTACACCTTC.

The V call is TRBV6-5, the J call TRBJ1-5; D unresolved. This CDR3 has 14 residues. Germline values: CDR1 MNHEY, CDR2 SVGAGI. Trimming left V 4 bases short and J 0 bases short, with 7 bases between. The DNA of the CDR3 is TGTGCCAGCAGTTCGCAGAATAGCAATCAGCCCCAGCATTTT. It translates to CASSSQNSNQPQHF.

This rearrangement joins TRBV18 to TRBJ1-1; tentative D call: TRBD1 (5 bases). The CDR3 contains 19 residues. Germline values: CDR1 KGHSH, CDR2 LQKENI. V was cut by 3 bases and J by 2 bases, with 25 bases left in between. The CDR3, as DNA: TGTGCCAGCTCACCGGTCGTTATTTCAGGCGGGACGGGTAACACTGAAGCTTTCTTT. Its translation is CASSPVVISGGTGNTEAFF.

The chain is built from TRBV28 and TRBJ1-2; D is ambiguous. CDR1 and CDR2 from the germline V gene are MDHEN and SYDVKM. V was cut by 7 bases and J by 0 bases, with 15 bases left in between. The CDR3 contains 15 residues. The CDR3 here is CASTPRQTSNYGYTF. The CDR3 coding sequence is TGTGCCAGCACACCAAGGCAAACCTCTAACTATGGCTACACCTTC.

V and J are TRBV10-3 and TRBJ2-7, with D possibly matching TRBD2 (5 bases). Trimming left V 3 bases short and J 0 bases short, with 12 bases between. Germline assignment: CDR1 ENHRY and CDR2 SYGVKD. This CDR3 region has 15 residues. This CDR3 reads CAISDIARSSYEQYF. The CDR3, as DNA: TGTGCCATCAGTGATATAGCGAGGAGCTCCTACGAGCAGTACTTC.

The chain uses TRBV7-9 and TRBJ2-7; tentatively, D is TRBD1 (5 bases). Per the germline V gene, CDR1 is SEHNR and CDR2 is FQNEAQ (reference sequence). Trimming pared 8 bases from V and 2 bases from J, leaving 22 bases between. The CDR3 runs 16 residues. CDR3 nucleotide sequence: TGTGCCAGCGGCAACGACCGGCAGGGTAACACCTACGAGCAGTACTTC. Translating it yields CASGNDRQGNTYEQYF.

V usage is TRBV5-1 and J usage is TRBJ1-1; D remains unclear. The CDR3 has 16 amino acids. Trimming took off 2 bases at V and 0 bases at J, with 14 bases between the two ends. Germline lookup yields CDR1 SGHRS and CDR2 YFSETQ. CDR3 region: CASSFVGVLMNTEAFF. CDR3 nucleotides: TGCGCCAGCAGCTTCGTTGGTGTACTGATGAACACTGAAGCTTTCTTT.

The rearrangement joins TRBV5-1 to TRBJ1-1; D perhaps matches TRBD1 (6 bases). CDR1 and CDR2 from the germline V gene are SGHRS and YFSETQ. The V end lost 3 bases, the J end lost 4 bases, and 10 bases lay between the germline ends. This CDR3 has 13 residues. The CDR3 coding sequence is TGCGCCAGCAGCTACACAGGGTCCACTGAAGCTTTCTTT. Its protein is CASSYTGSTEAFF.

The chain employs TRBV27 and TRBJ2-1; no clear D gene. CDR1 and CDR2 (germline): MNHEY, SMNVEV (reference sequence). Trimming stripped 4 bases from V and 0 bases from J, with 10 bases between. This CDR3 comprises 15 residues. For the CDR3, the DNA is TGTGCCAGCAGTTCCCGGAGCATCTCCTACAATGAGCAGTTCTTC. This sequence encodes CASSSRSISYNEQFF.

On this clone itself: The sample carries other DNA sequences with the same CDR3. This chain connects TRBV4-2 to TRBJ1-3, with D hard to call. Trimming shortened V by 0 bases and J by 7 bases, and 4 bases separated the two germline ends. This CDR3 spans 12 amino acids. Germline lookup yields CDR1 LGHNA and CDR2 YNFKEQ. The CDR3: CASSQERNTIYF. CDR3 bases: TGTGCCAGCAGCCAAGAAAGGAACACCATATATTTT.

The chain employs TRBV24-1 and TRBJ1-5; TRBD1 aligns across 8 bases. Trimming at V came to 5 bases and at J to 7 bases, leaving 9 bases not matched to a gene. The CDR3 runs to 15 residues. The germline gives CDR1 KGHDR, CDR2 SFDVKD. The CDR3, as DNA: TGTGCCACCAGTGCTGCGACAGGGGCGGAACAGCCCCAGCATTTT. Its protein product is CATSAATGAEQPQHF.

V and J are TRBV29-1 and TRBJ2-5; D not resolved. CDR1 and CDR2 from the germline V gene are SQVTM and ANQGSEA. This CDR3 comprises 10 residues. V was cut by 3 bases and J by 5 bases, with 4 bases left in between. CDR3 in DNA: TGCAGCGTTGAGTTTGAGACCCAGTACTTC. It encodes CSVEFETQYF.

The V call is TRBV12-3 or TRBV12-4, the J call TRBJ2-1, with a weak D call TRBD2 (5 bases). V was shortened by 5 bases and J by 6 bases, with 11 bases between the two germline ends. CDR3 length: 13 amino acids. DNA for the CDR3: TGTGCCAGCAGTCTCGGGGTGGGCAATGAGCAGTTCTTC. It encodes CASSLGVGNEQFF.

The chain joins TRBV10-1 to TRBJ2-1, with D perhaps TRBD2 (5 bases). Germline CDR1 is WNHNN and CDR2 is SYGVQD (reference sequence). Trimming removed 5 bases from V and 4 bases from J, with 9 bases in between. The CDR3 contains 13 residues. The CDR3 DNA reads as TGCGCCAGCAGTCGGGGTTCTTACAATGAGCAGTTCTTC. Protein sequence: CASSRGSYNEQFF.